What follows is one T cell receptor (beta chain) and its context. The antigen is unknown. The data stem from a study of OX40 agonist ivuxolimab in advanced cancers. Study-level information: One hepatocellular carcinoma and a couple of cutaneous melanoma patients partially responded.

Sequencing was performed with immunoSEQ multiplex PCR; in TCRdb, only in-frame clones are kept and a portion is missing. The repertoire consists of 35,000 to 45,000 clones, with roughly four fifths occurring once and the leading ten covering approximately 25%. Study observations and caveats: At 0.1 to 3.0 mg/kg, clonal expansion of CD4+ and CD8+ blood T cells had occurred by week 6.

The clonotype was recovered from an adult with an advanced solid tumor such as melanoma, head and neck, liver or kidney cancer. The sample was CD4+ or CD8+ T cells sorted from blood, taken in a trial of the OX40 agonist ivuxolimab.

Written as DNA, the CDR3 is TGTGCCAGCTCACCAATGGGAGGGGGAGATACGCAGTATTTT. It yields the protein CASSPMGGGDTQYF. The V call is TRBV18, the J call TRBJ2-3, with TRBD2 as a possible D gene (7 bases). Germline CDR1 and CDR2: KGHSH and LQKENI. V gave up 2 bases and J gave up 5 bases, with 11 bases separating them. The CDR3 has 14 residues.